This T cell receptor beta chain originates from a study of cytomegalovirus exposure and HLA in healthy donors. Primers: 60 Vbeta forward and 13 Jbeta reverse. Assay: immunoSEQ multiplex PCR; the TCRdb copy retains only in-frame clones and omits some. Among over 150,000 clones listed, approximately 77% were seen once. Deletions cut 0 bases from V and 3 bases from J, with 13 bases between. From germline, CDR1 is SGDLS and CDR2 YYNGEE. This CDR3 spans 15 amino acids. This clone was recorded a few times. The V call is TRBV9, the J call TRBJ2-7, with a tentative D call TRBD1 (6 bases). The TCR originated in a man aged 25-45 years in good health and CMV-seropositive. The source material was PBMCs. The CDR3: CASSVATGPYYEQYF. CDR3 in DNA: TGTGCCAGCAGCGTAGCAACAGGGCCTTACTACGAGCAGTACTTC.